Listed here is a single TCR beta chain. Its antigen is as yet unknown. The V gene's germline CDR1 is LGHDT and CDR2 YNNKEL (reference sequence). V was shortened by 0 bases and J by 6 bases, with 14 bases between the two germline ends. CDR3 length equals 16 residues. Each CDR3 protein gets one entry after TCRdb re-called the reads with MiXCR. The sample has 400,000 or so distinct CDR3 sequences, approximately 32% seen once; the top ten hold roughly 15%. This sample is part of a study of T cell repertoires in cytomegalovirus infection. On the study more broadly: Shared public TCR beta signatures pointed to both CMV infection and a matching HLA type. Study outcomes and limitations: Within the response measured ex vivo, HLA-C-restricted CMV-specific TCR beta clonotypes were dominant. The cumulative frequency of public TCR beta families distinguished individuals who carried CMV together with the relevant HLA.

This sequence was found in a human donor in good health (CMV status not recorded). Some clones in this sample may be carry-over from other donors' samples. The sequencing sample was made of PBMCs. The chain has TRBV3-1 and TRBJ2-2, with D possibly TRBD2 on 5 matching bases. The CDR3 sequence: CASSQDPIARAGELFF. The CDR3 bases are TGTGCCAGCAGCCAAGATCCGATTGCGCGGGCCGGGGAGCTGTTTTTT.